This TCR beta chain originates from a study of blood T cells in healthy people across ages. Study-wide results and caveats: Higher diversity and more naive CD4+ cells were features of long-lived donors, compared to aged donors. Strong correlation existed between TCR beta diversity and naive T cell percentage.

CDR1 and CDR2 from the germline V gene are SGHKS and YYEKEE (reference sequence). This CDR3 contains 15 residues. The V end lost 0 bases, the J end lost 4 bases, and 13 bases lay between the germline ends. Samples had at least 7 million PBMCs isolated from them. This clonotype was found many times. What it recognizes is unknown. Together with a sample-barcoded 5' primer, a J-beta primer mix was included in a second PCR lasting roughly 6 to 12 cycles. Each cDNA was tagged by a template-switch adaptor containing 12 random nucleotides. TCRdb reanalysed the 5' RACE reads using MiXCR and keeps one entry per CDR3 protein. The profile shows around 1,700,000 distinct CDR3 sequences, about 30% of them singletons.

This rearrangement joins TRBV5-5 to TRBJ1-2; unclear D gene. The specimen sequenced was blood. This TCR was sampled from a woman aged 30 to 39 in good health. CDR3 sequence: CASSLAGRGSYGYTF. Here the CDR3 DNA reads TGTGCCAGCAGCTTGGCCGGACGGGGATCCTATGGCTACACCTTC.